This is a list of T cell receptor beta chains from one sample in a study of yellow fever vaccine responses in identical twins. TCRdb recomputed calls from the RT-PCR reads with MiXCR, one row per CDR3 protein. The data show tens of thousands of distinct CDR3 sequences, more than 50% seen once. The sequencing used T cells from blood (PBMCs), unsorted or a sorted subset (not recorded which), collected before or after yellow fever vaccination (not recorded which). These receptors originate from a woman aged 18-29 years who received the yellow fever vaccine. The CDR3 runs from the conserved cysteine through the conserved F or W. Each record gives: CDR3 protein, CDR3 DNA, V gene, D gene, J gene, clone size. D genes are given only for firm matches. Clone size is given for some rows only: seen once, a few or many times, or a class if the clone is expanded.

CSVGGLADTYEQYF	TGCAGCGTTGGGGGACTAGCGGATACCTACGAGCAGTACTTC	TRBV29-1	TRBD2	TRBJ2-7	-
CASSASTGPNQPQHF	TGTGCCAGCAGTGCTTCTACAGGGCCAAATCAGCCCCAGCATTTT	TRBV14	-	TRBJ1-5	-
CASSPGPKKGNTEAFF	TGTGCCAGCAGCCCGGGACCGAAAAAGGGGAACACTGAAGCTTTCTTT	TRBV5-6	-	TRBJ1-1	-
CASSPGLAGAHTGELFF	TGCGCCAGCAGCCCCGGACTAGCGGGGGCCCACACCGGGGAGCTGTTTTTT	TRBV4-1	TRBD2	TRBJ2-2	-
CASSLGPDRVYQPQHF	TGTGCCAGCAGCTTGGGACCCGACAGGGTCTATCAGCCCCAGCATTTT	TRBV5-5	TRBD1	TRBJ1-5	few
CAIRGGGEDYEQYF	TGTGCCATCAGAGGGGGAGGGGAAGACTACGAGCAGTACTTC	TRBV10-3	-	TRBJ2-7	few
CATLGGNEQFF	TGTGCCACCTTAGGGGGGAATGAGCAGTTCTTC	TRBV24-1	-	TRBJ2-1	-
CASSILGSKETQYF	TGTGCCAGTTCGATACTGGGCTCGAAAGAGACCCAGTACTTC	TRBV5-6	-	TRBJ2-5	-
CASSRGLGAGDIQYF	TGTGCCAGCAGTCGGGGGCTGGGGGCTGGGGACATTCAGTACTTC	TRBV5-5	-	TRBJ2-4	-
CASSLGGGLGNEQFF	TGTGCCAGCAGCTTAGGTGGGGGCCTGGGCAATGAGCAGTTCTTC	TRBV7-7	-	TRBJ2-1	once
CASSYSIQAGGLWNEQFF	TGTGCCAGCAGTTACTCGATTCAGGCGGGAGGGCTTTGGAATGAGCAGTTCTTC	TRBV6-2/TRBV6-3	TRBD2	TRBJ2-1	few
CATHRGASGRTTDTQYF	TGTGCCACCCACAGGGGTGCTAGCGGGAGGACCACAGATACGCAGTATTTT	TRBV11-1	TRBD2	TRBJ2-3	-
CASRQGAMGYGYTF	TGTGCCAGCAGACAGGGGGCTATGGGCTATGGCTACACCTTC	TRBV12-3/TRBV12-4	TRBD1	TRBJ1-2	-
CASSPRGGNTDTQYF	TGTGCCAGCAGTCCCCGAGGAGGGAACACAGATACGCAGTATTTT	TRBV25-1	-	TRBJ2-3	-
CASSPRFGEKLFF	TGTGCCAGCAGCCCCCGTTTCGGAGAAAAACTGTTTTTT	TRBV11-1	-	TRBJ1-4	-
CASSVAGGPILSSYEQYF	TGTGCCAGCAGCGTAGCGGGAGGGCCAATACTCTCCTCCTACGAGCAGTACTTC	TRBV5-6	TRBD2	TRBJ2-7	once
CSVLGNTEAFF	TGCAGCGTTTTGGGGAACACTGAAGCTTTCTTT	TRBV29-1	-	TRBJ1-1	-
CASRRPGLDLDTQYF	TGTGCCAGCAGACGTCCGGGACTAGACCTAGATACGCAGTATTTT	TRBV25-1	TRBD2	TRBJ2-3	-
CASSIRVEGSPLHF	TGTGCCAGTAGTATCAGAGTCGAAGGTTCACCCCTCCACTTT	TRBV19	-	TRBJ1-6	-
CASSERGQSSGNTIYF	TGTGCCAGCAGTGAAAGGGGGCAGAGCTCTGGAAACACCATATATTTT	TRBV6-1	TRBD1	TRBJ1-3	-
CASSLDSLASGVSYNEQFF	TGTGCCAGCAGCTTAGATTCCTTGGCGTCGGGTGTCTCCTACAATGAGCAGTTCTTC	TRBV11-3	-	TRBJ2-1	-
CATSAFRVPDNEQFF	TGTGCCACCAGTGCCTTCCGGGTCCCGGACAATGAGCAGTTCTTC	TRBV24-1	-	TRBJ2-1	-
CASSFGTSGGFDETQYF	TGTGCCAGCAGCTTCGGGACTAGCGGGGGTTTTGATGAGACCCAGTACTTC	TRBV7-9	TRBD2	TRBJ2-5	-
CASGEETQYF	TGTGCCAGCGGTGAAGAGACCCAGTACTTC	TRBV7-9	-	TRBJ2-5	-
CASSLVSGVTEKLFF	TGTGCCAGCAGCTTGGTGTCAGGGGTGACTGAAAAACTGTTTTTT	TRBV7-6	-	TRBJ1-4	-
CAISGTSGRGRSYNEQFF	TGTGCCATCAGTGGGACTAGCGGGAGGGGCCGCTCCTACAATGAGCAGTTCTTC	TRBV10-3	TRBD2	TRBJ2-1	few
CASGQGTVNYGYTF	TGCGCCAGCGGCCAGGGGACTGTTAACTATGGCTACACCTTC	TRBV4-1	-	TRBJ1-2	-
CASSVEASGHNEQFF	TGTGCCAGCAGCGTAGAAGCGAGCGGACACAATGAGCAGTTCTTC	TRBV9	-	TRBJ2-1	few
CASSYDPGTAEAFF	TGTGCCAGTAGTTACGACCCCGGGACAGCCGAAGCTTTCTTT	TRBV19	TRBD1	TRBJ1-1	once
CASSLGTGGNEQFF	TGCGCCAGCAGTTTAGGCACAGGGGGTAATGAGCAGTTCTTC	TRBV5-1	TRBD1	TRBJ2-1	-
CASSLSNGNYGYTF	TGTGCCAGCAGCTTAAGTAATGGGAACTATGGCTACACCTTC	TRBV7-9	-	TRBJ1-2	-
CASSLAGQPYNEQFF	TGCGCCAGCAGTCTAGCGGGACAACCCTACAATGAGCAGTTCTTC	TRBV5-1	TRBD2	TRBJ2-1	-
CASSPPSGLIGPGELFF	TGTGCCAGCAGCCCCCCGTCAGGACTTATTGGACCGGGGGAGCTGTTTTTT	TRBV4-2	-	TRBJ2-2	-
CASSGYKHSGANVLTF	TGTGCCAGCAGTGGGTACAAGCACTCTGGGGCCAACGTCCTGACTTTC	TRBV2	-	TRBJ2-6	-
CSARILGVNEQFF	TGCAGTGCTAGGATCTTGGGGGTCAATGAGCAGTTCTTC	TRBV20-1	-	TRBJ2-1	-
CASSPGSRNQPQHF	TGTGCCAGCTCACCAGGGAGTAGGAATCAGCCCCAGCATTTT	TRBV18	-	TRBJ1-5	-
CASSYFSGTANVLTF	TGTGCCAGCAGTTACTTTTCCGGGACAGCCAACGTCCTGACTTTC	TRBV6-5	-	TRBJ2-6	-
CASTTLGRHEQFF	TGTGCCAGCACCACACTAGGGCGGCATGAGCAGTTCTTC	TRBV12-3/TRBV12-4	-	TRBJ2-1	once
CASSPAETQYF	TGTGCCAGCAGTCCCGCGGAGACCCAGTACTTC	TRBV2	-	TRBJ2-5	-
CASSPSLLRETQYF	TGTGCCAGCAGCCCCAGCCTGCTCCGGGAGACCCAGTACTTC	TRBV11-2	-	TRBJ2-5	-
CASRGPSTQYF	TGTGCCAGCCGGGGGCCTTCTACGCAGTATTTT	TRBV2	-	TRBJ2-3	-